The text below deals with one T cell receptor (beta chain). Its antigen remains unknown. The sample belongs to a study of shared clonotypes between healthy human individuals. This CDR3 comprises 15 residues. With 3 bases clipped from V and 2 bases from J, the junction kept 4 bases outside the gene matches. Per germline, CDR1 MDHEN and CDR2 SYDVKM. Findings of the study overall: Relative to their counterparts shared across all four donors, non-shared clonotypes exhibited diminished generation probabilities. Naive CD4 clonotypes overlapped across several donors at around 4.8%. Memory subsets generally showed smaller estimated richness than naive subsets did.

In the original analysis: Junction-only sequences without quality scores were provided by ImmunoSEQ, so filtering was different. Some clones are missing from TCRdb's copy, which holds only in-frame ones; the method was immunoSEQ multiplex PCR. V, J and clone size are those of that table, while D and trimming were read from the DNA. The data show some 1.5 million clones, with roughly 96% seen just once and about 1.2% held by the top ten. This receptor was taken from a man aged 25 to 40 in good health. Specimen: naive CD4+ T cells sorted from blood. The subset here: CD45RA+ positively selected. This chain joins TRBV28 and TRBJ2-1; TRBD2 agrees at 7 bases. CDR3 region: CASSFPSGTYNEQFF. The CDR3 coding sequence is TGTGCCAGCAGTTTTCCTAGCGGTACCTACAATGAGCAGTTCTTC. Full variable domain (missing parts from reference TRBV28 and TRBJ2-1): DVKVTQSSRYLVKRTGEKVFLECVQDMDHENMFWYRQDPGLGLRLIYFSYDVKMKEKGDIPEGYSVSREKKERFSLILESASTNQTSMYLCASSFPSGTYNEQFFGPGTRLTVL.